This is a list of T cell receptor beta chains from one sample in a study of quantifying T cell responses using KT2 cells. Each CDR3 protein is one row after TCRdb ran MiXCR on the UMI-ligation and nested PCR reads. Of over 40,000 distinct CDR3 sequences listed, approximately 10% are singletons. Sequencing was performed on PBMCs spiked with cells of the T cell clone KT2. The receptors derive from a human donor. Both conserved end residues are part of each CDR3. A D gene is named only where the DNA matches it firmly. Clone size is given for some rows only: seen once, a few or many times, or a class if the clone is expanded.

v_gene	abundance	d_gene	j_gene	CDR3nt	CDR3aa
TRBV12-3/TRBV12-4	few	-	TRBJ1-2	TGTGCCAGCAGCCCAGAGGACAGCGACTATGGCTACACCTTC	CASSPEDSDYGYTF
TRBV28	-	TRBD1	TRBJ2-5	TGTGCCAGCAGTCCCCGGACAGGGGGGGCCCAAGAGACCCAGTACTTC	CASSPRTGGAQETQYF
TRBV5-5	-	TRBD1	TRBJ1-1	TGTGCCAGCAGCTGGGACAGGGACACTGAAGCTTTCTTT	CASSWDRDTEAFF
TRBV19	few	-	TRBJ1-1	TGTGCCAGTAGTATGGGAAGACGGGGGGAAATGAACACTGAAGCTTTCTTT	CASSMGRRGEMNTEAFF
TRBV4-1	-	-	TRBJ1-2	TGCGCCAGCAGCCTGACTTACGCCGCTGACTATGGCTACACCTTC	CASSLTYAADYGYTF
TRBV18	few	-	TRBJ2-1	TGTGCCAGCTCACCGGGACTGGACTCCTACAATGAGCAGTTCTTC	CASSPGLDSYNEQFF
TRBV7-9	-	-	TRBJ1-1	TGTGCCAGCAGCTTAGATTCGGGGGTTTACACTGAAGCTTTCTTT	CASSLDSGVYTEAFF
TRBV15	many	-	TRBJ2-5	TGTGCCACCAGCAGAGACTCAGGGCAGGAGACCCAGTACTTC	CATSRDSGQETQYF
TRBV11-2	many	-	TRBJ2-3	TGTGCCAGCAGCTTAGGGGTAACTAGCACAGATACGCAGTATTTT	CASSLGVTSTDTQYF
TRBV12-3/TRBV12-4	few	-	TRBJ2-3	TGTGCCAGCAGTCCACGGACACGCACAGATACGCAGTATTTT	CASSPRTRTDTQYF
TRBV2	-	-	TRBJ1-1	TGTGCCAGCCTGAGGGCGGAGGGGAGGCCTGAAGCTTTCTTT	CASLRAEGRPEAFF
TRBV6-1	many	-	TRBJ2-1	TGTGCCAGCAGTGAACCACATCGCGGCTCCTACAATGAGCAGTTCTTC	CASSEPHRGSYNEQFF
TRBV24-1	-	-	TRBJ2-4	TGTGCCACCAGTGATCCACAAAACATTCAGTACTTC	CATSDPQNIQYF
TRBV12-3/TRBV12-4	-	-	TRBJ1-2	TGTGCCAGCAGTCCGGCCCGGGGAGTACTTTATGGCTACACCTTC	CASSPARGVLYGYTF
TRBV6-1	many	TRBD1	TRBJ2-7	TGTGCCAGCAGTGGCCCACAGGGGGACGTCGACGAGCAGTACTTC	CASSGPQGDVDEQYF
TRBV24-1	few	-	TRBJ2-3	TGTGCCACCAGTGGAAATACTAACACAGATACGCAGTATTTT	CATSGNTNTDTQYF
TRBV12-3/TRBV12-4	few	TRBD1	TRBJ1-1	TGTGCCAGCAGTCCCGGGACAGGGGACCTTGAAGCTTTCTTT	CASSPGTGDLEAFF
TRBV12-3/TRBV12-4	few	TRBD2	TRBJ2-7	TGTGCCAGCAGTCCACTAGGACTAGCTTCCGACGAGCAGTACTTC	CASSPLGLASDEQYF
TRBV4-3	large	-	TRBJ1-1	TGCGCCAGCAGCCAAGAGTCAGAAAGGGAAGCTTTCTTT	CASSQESEREAFF
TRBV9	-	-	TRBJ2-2	TGTGCCAGCAGCGTGAGCGGTACCGGGGAGCTGTTTTTT	CASSVSGTGELFF
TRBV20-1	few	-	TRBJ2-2	TGCAGTGCTAATAGGGGAGGGGAGCTGTTTTTT	CSANRGGELFF
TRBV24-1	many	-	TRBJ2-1	TGTGCCACCAGTGACCCCCATGACAGATACAATGAGCAGTTCTTC	CATSDPHDRYNEQFF
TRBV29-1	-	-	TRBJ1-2	TGCAGCGTTGAACAGGACGGCTACACCTTC	CSVEQDGYTF
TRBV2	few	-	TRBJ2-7	TGTGCCAGCAGTGGGGGTGAGGGGAACACCTACGAGCAGTACTTC	CASSGGEGNTYEQYF
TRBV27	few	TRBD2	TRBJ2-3	TGTGCCAGCAGTTTATCGGGGTGGGCCCCTAGCGGGTTTACGCAGTATTTT	CASSLSGWAPSGFTQYF
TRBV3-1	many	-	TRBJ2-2	TGTGCCAGTTCGGATGGGGGAGTCACCGGGGAGCTGTTTTTT	CASSDGGVTGELFF
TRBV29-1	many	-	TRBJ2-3	TGCAGCGGTAGGGTTGATCCAGATACGCAGTATTTT	CSGRVDPDTQYF
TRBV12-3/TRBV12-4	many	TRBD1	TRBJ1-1	TGTGCCTGCAGGGGGGTTCGAGCTTTCTTT	CACRGVRAFF
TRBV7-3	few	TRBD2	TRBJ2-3	TGTGCCAGCAGCTTAGGGACTAGCCCAGATACGCAGTATTTT	CASSLGTSPDTQYF
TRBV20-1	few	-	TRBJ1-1	TGCAGTGCTCAACGACCAACCTCGAACACTGAAGCTTTCTTT	CSAQRPTSNTEAFF
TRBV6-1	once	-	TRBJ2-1	TGTGCCACCAAGAGACGCGGGGGCGTCTACAATGAGCAGTTCTTC	CATKRRGGVYNEQFF
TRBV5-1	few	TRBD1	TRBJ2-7	TGCGCCAGCAGCAGCTACGACAGGGATTCTGGCGAGCAGTACTTC	CASSSYDRDSGEQYF
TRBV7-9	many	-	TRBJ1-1	TGTGCCAGCAGCCAGCCCAGAGGGGCCCTTCCCACTGAAGCTTTCTTT	CASSQPRGALPTEAFF
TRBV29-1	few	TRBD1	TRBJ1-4	TGCAGCGTTGAGGACAGGGGGCGTGAAAAACTGTTTTTT	CSVEDRGREKLFF
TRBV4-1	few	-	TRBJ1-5	TGCGCCAGCAGCCACGTTGGGGGGGATAGCAATCAGCCCCAGCATTTT	CASSHVGGDSNQPQHF
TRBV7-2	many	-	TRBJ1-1	TGTGCCAGCAGCTTTGAGGGAAACACTGAAGCTTTCTTT	CASSFEGNTEAFF
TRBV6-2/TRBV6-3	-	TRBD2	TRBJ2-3	TGTGCCAGCAGTTACTCGAGGGTTACGGGAGGAGCAGATACGCAGTATTTT	CASSYSRVTGGADTQYF
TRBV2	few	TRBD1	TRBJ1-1	TGTGCCAGCAGTGAGTTCGGACAGGGCGGCACTGAAGCTTTCTTT	CASSEFGQGGTEAFF
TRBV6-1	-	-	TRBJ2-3	TGTGCCAGCAAGGGGCCCCTCGGCACAGATACGCAGTATTTT	CASKGPLGTDTQYF
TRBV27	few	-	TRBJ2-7	TGTGCCAGCAGTTTATCGGCGGGGTACGAGCAGTACTTC	CASSLSAGYEQYF
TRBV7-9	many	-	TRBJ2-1	TGTGCCAGCAGCTTCCCTCTTGGGCTGGTAGCGTACAATGAGCAGTTCTTC	CASSFPLGLVAYNEQFF
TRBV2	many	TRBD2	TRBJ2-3	TGTGCCAGCATTTCCGGGACTAGCGAAGATACGCAGTATTTT	CASISGTSEDTQYF
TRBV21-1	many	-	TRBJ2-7	TGTGCCAGCAGCACGGAGACTAGCGGGAGGCCGTGCTACGAGCAGTACTTC	CASSTETSGRPCYEQYF
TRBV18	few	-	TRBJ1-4	TGTGCCAGCTCACGAGTTGTACAGGGAGATGAAAAACTGTTTTTT	CASSRVVQGDEKLFF
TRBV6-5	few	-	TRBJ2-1	TGTGCCAGCAGTACAAGCTCCCCGGCCTACAATGAGCAGTTCTTC	CASSTSSPAYNEQFF
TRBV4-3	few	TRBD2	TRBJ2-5	TGCGCCAGCAGCCAAGTAAATGGTAGCGGGAGGAAAGAGACCCAGTACTTC	CASSQVNGSGRKETQYF
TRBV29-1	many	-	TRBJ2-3	TGCAGCGTACCTCTAGGAGATACGCAGTATTTT	CSVPLGDTQYF
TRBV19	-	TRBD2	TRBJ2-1	TGTGCCAGTAAATCCATTAGCGGGAGCGCCTTCAATGAGCAGTTCTTC	CASKSISGSAFNEQFF
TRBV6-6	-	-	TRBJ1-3	TGTGCCAGCAGTGGGCCGAACCCCTCTGGAAACACCATATATTTT	CASSGPNPSGNTIYF
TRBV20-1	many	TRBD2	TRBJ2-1	TGCAGTGCTAGAGAGGAGCGGGAGAAGCACTACAATGAGCAGTTCTTC	CSAREEREKHYNEQFF
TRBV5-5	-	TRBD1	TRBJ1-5	TGTGCCAGCAGCTCGCGCCGGGACAGGGTTGAGCCCCAGCATTTT	CASSSRRDRVEPQHF
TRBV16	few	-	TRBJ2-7	TGTGCCAGCAGCCAAGGACACGAGCAGTACTTC	CASSQGHEQYF
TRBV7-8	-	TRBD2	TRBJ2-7	TGTGCCAGCAGCTTAGGGGGGTGGGGACTAGCGGGAGTTGGGCAGTACGAGCAGTACTTC	CASSLGGWGLAGVGQYEQYF
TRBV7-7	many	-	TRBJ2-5	TGTGCCAGCAGCGGCGGAGGGCAAGAGACCCAGTACTTC	CASSGGGQETQYF